The clone carrying this T cell receptor (beta chain) was found once. No antigen is known for it. The CDR3 consists of 15 residues. Germline V gene data show CDR1 as SGHRS and CDR2 as YFSETQ. Unmatched junction bases numbered 8, after V lost 5 bases and J lost 5 bases. The data were obtained in a study of cytomegalovirus exposure and HLA in healthy donors. The study, taken as a whole, reports: It was taken for granted in presence/absence analyses that sequencing depth across donors was roughly uniform. CMV serostatus was the sole immune exposure data available. Previously analyzed data showed that most TCR beta V segments were productive at a frequency of about 87% or about 30%. What a later analysis showed was that several of the most significant clusters appeared linked to common viral pathogens.

The study ran its PCR with 60 Vbeta and 13 Jbeta primers. The data were produced by immunoSEQ multiplex PCR, yet TCRdb's version contains in-frame clones alone and is incomplete. The repertoire holds about 200,000 clones, with roughly 80% as singletons. The source of this sequence is a woman between 40 and 50 years old in good health and CMV-seronegative. Sequencing input: PBMCs. V gene TRBV5-1 combines with J gene TRBJ2-2, with TRBD2 matching 8 bases. The CDR3 DNA is TGCGCCAGCAGAAAGCGGGAGCATGGGACCGGGGAGCTGTTTTTT. This gives the protein CASRKREHGTGELFF. Full variable domain (remainder filled in from reference TRBV5-1 and TRBJ2-2): KAGVTQTPRYLIKTRGQQVTLSCSPISGHRSVSWYQQTPGQGLQFLFEYFSETQRNKGNFPGRFSGRQFSNSRSEMNVSTLELGDSALYLCASRKREHGTGELFFGEGSRLTVL.